Listed here are 21 T cell receptor beta chains from one sample, sequenced in a study of neurological immune-mediated disorders. TCRdb reprocessed the 5' RACE reads with MiXCR, giving one entry per CDR3 protein. The table records tens of thousands of distinct CDR3 sequences, about 9.3% of them present only once. Sequenced material: PBMCs. Receptors originate from a woman between 40 and 50 years old with HTLV-1-associated myelopathy (HAM/TSP).

In its sample, this clonotype was seen many times. This chain uses TRBV4-1 with TRBJ1-4; the D gene is possibly TRBD1 (6 bases). Germline V CDR1 and CDR2: MGHRA, YSYEKL. The CDR3 loop spans 16 amino acids. Trimming pared 0 bases from V and 8 bases from J, leaving 16 bases between. This CDR3 reads CASSQEGGFIGEKLFF. CDR3 DNA: TGCGCCAGCAGCCAAGAAGGGGGATTCATCGGGGAAAAACTGTTTTTT.

Of note for this clonotype: A much larger clone lies a single base off, so this may be a read error. This chain uses TRBV4-3 with TRBJ1-3; D gene ambiguous. CDR1 and CDR2 from the germline V gene are LGHNA and YSLEER. This CDR3 is 15 amino acids long. Written as DNA, the CDR3 is TGCGCCAGCAACCAAGATTGGGCAGGCGGAAACACCATATATTTT. Its protein is CASNQDWAGGNTIYF.

This clonotype appeared many times. The chain joins TRBV29-1 to TRBJ1-1; D possibly corresponds to TRBD1 (5 bases). Germline values: CDR1 SQVTM, CDR2 ANQGSEA. Trimming shortened V by 6 bases and J by 6 bases, and 11 bases separated the two germline ends. The CDR3 totals 11 residues. The CDR3 reads CSVATEAEAFF. CDR3 DNA sequence: TGCAGCGTCGCGACAGAAGCTGAAGCTTTCTTT.

This clonotype was observed many times. The chain links TRBV4-3 to TRBJ1-2; unclear D gene. CDR1 is LGHNA and CDR2 is YSLEER in the germline V gene. The CDR3 has 15 residues. Between the trimmed V and J ends, which lost 0 bases and 7 bases, there was a span of 15 bases. The CDR3 loop is CASSQDRQDWGGYTF. As DNA, the CDR3 is TGCGCCAGCAGCCAAGATCGGCAGGACTGGGGTGGCTACACCTTC.

As concerns this clonotype: This may be a read error, as it is one base from a much larger clone. This chain uses TRBV14 with TRBJ2-1; 7 bases agree with TRBD2. This CDR3 region has 15 residues. Looked up from germline, CDR1 is SGHDN and CDR2 is FVKESK. Germline trimming cut 3 bases from V and 4 bases from J; bases unmatched to any gene: 6. CDR3 in amino acids: CASSHQGGGYNEQFF. CDR3 in DNA: TGTGCCAGCAGCCACCAAGGCGGGGGATACAATGAGCAGTTCTTC.

This clonotype was detected many times. This chain connects TRBV6-6 to TRBJ2-5; the match to TRBD1 covers 8 bases. V trimming: 6 bases; J trimming: 7 bases; junction bases outside the gene matches: 10. Germline CDR1 is MNHNY and CDR2 is SVGAGI (reference sequence). CDR3 length: 14 residues. CDR3 region: CASSPLQGVRTQYF. The CDR3 region has the DNA TGTGCCAGCAGCCCTTTACAGGGGGTCAGGACCCAGTACTTC.

This clonotype was counted many times. The rearrangement links TRBV21-1 to TRBJ2-5; the table calls TRBD1, which could not be checked here. TRBV21-1 is annotated as a pseudogene. CDR3 size: 17 residues. The CDR3 is CASSKAQLPGKQETQYF. CDR3 DNA: TGTGCCAGCAGCAAAGCCCAACTACCCGGCAAACAAGAGACCCAGTACTTC.

This clonotype was found many times. Compared with germline, one end of the junction differs, possibly owing to a read error. This chain uses TRBV3-1 with TRBJ2-7; no definite D call. Germline-derived CDR1 and CDR2 are LGHDT and YNNKEL (reference sequence). The CDR3 has 12 amino acids. The CDR3 DNA is TGTGCCAGCAGCCAAGAATCTGCTCGCCCCCGATTC. Translating it yields CASSQESARPRF.

This clonotype was recorded at least ten times. V gene TRBV5-1 combines with J gene TRBJ1-3, with TRBD1 as a possible D gene (5 bases). Germline CDR1 reads SGHRS; CDR2 reads YFSETQ. This CDR3 spans 18 amino acids. Trimming cost V 0 bases and J 2 bases, with 18 bases left between them. The CDR3 bases are TGCGCCAGCAGCTTGGCCCCCAGGCAGGGAAATGCTGGAAACACCATATATTTT. The encoded protein is CASSLAPRQGNAGNTIYF.

This clonotype was seen many times. The CDR3 DNA reads as TGTGCCAGCAGCACGGGTTTTAGGGTCCACTATGGCTACACCTTC. Translated: CASSTGFRVHYGYTF. The V gene is TRBV11-2, the J gene TRBJ1-2; D is unresolved. V was trimmed by 5 bases and J by 3 bases, leaving 16 bases between them. The CDR3 totals 15 residues. Germline CDR1 and CDR2: SGHAT and FQNNGV.

This clonotype has a count of ten or more. The V gene is TRBV5-1, the J gene TRBJ2-2; no definite D call. Germline values: CDR1 SGHRS, CDR2 YFSETQ. The CDR3 runs 15 residues. Deletions cut 3 bases from V and 6 bases from J, with 15 bases between. CDR3 loop: CASSSYQQVAGELFF. The CDR3 nucleotides read TGCGCCAGCAGCTCCTACCAGCAGGTAGCCGGGGAGCTGTTTTTT.

This clonotype was recorded many times. This chain connects TRBV24-1 to TRBJ2-2, with 7 bases matching TRBD2. V lost 4 bases to trimming and J lost 1 base; unmatched junction nucleotides: 8. Germline V CDR1 and CDR2: KGHDR, SFDVKD. The CDR3 is made up of 17 amino acids. The CDR3 reads CATSDYGTILNTGELFF. Here the CDR3 DNA reads TGTGCCACCAGTGACTATGGGACTATCTTGAACACCGGGGAGCTGTTTTTT.

This clonotype was detected only a few times. V usage is TRBV20-1 and J usage is TRBJ2-1; D is possibly TRBD1 or TRBD2 (5 bases each). V lost 6 bases and J lost 13, with 22 bases in between. CDR3 length equals 13 residues. Germline V gene data show CDR1 as DFQATT and CDR2 as SNEGSKA (reference sequence). The CDR3 coding sequence is TGCAGTGCCGAGATCTACCGGGACGGAAATCAGTTCTTC. Translated: CSAEIYRDGNQFF.

This clonotype was counted ten times or more. The V and J genes are TRBV6-5 and TRBJ2-2; no reliable D call. The V end lost 5 bases, the J end lost 0 bases, and 4 bases lay between the germline ends. The CDR3 is 13 amino acids. Looked up from germline, CDR1 is MNHEY and CDR2 is SVGAGI. CDR3 sequence (DNA): TGTGCCAGCAGTCCCGCGAACACCGGGGAGCTGTTTTTT. Protein product: CASSPANTGELFF.

This clonotype was picked up many times. The J gene is TRBJ2-7, the V gene TRBV7-2; 8 bases agree with TRBD2. The germline V gene has CDR1 SGHTA and CDR2 FQGNSA. V dropped 5 bases and J dropped 3; count of bases not matched to a gene: 6. The CDR3 sequence is 14 residues long. CDR3 coding DNA: TGTGCCAGCAGCCCTGGACTAGCCTACTACGAGCAGTACTTC. Its translation: CASSPGLAYYEQYF.

Many counts were recorded for this clonotype. The chain joins TRBV14 to TRBJ2-7, with D tentatively TRBD1 or TRBD2 (5 bases each). CDR3 length: 15 amino acids. Between the trimmed V and J ends, which lost 4 bases and 7 bases, there was a span of 20 bases. CDR1 is SGHDN and CDR2 is FVKESK in the germline V gene. In nucleotides, the CDR3 is TGTGCCAGCAGCCCCTTCCGGGGCCGTTTAGGGGAGCAGTACTTC. It specifies CASSPFRGRLGEQYF.

This clonotype was counted many times. V and J are TRBV6-2 or TRBV6-3 and TRBJ1-5; unclear D gene. Looked up from germline, CDR1 is MNHEY and CDR2 is SVGEGT. The V and J ends lost 4 bases and 3 bases respectively, with 13 bases between them. The CDR3 covers 15 residues. The CDR3 DNA reads TGTGCCAGCAGTTTGGAGCTTGGAGACAATCAGCCCCAGCATTTT. Translation gives CASSLELGDNQPQHF.

There are many counts of this clonotype. This chain uses TRBV12-3 or TRBV12-4 with TRBJ1-1, with D perhaps TRBD1 (5 bases). The CDR3 spans 14 residues. The V end lost 2 bases, the J end lost 4 bases, and 11 bases lay between the germline ends. Written as DNA, the CDR3 is TGTGCCAGCAGTTTAATAGGGGTAGGCACTGAAGCTTTCTTT. Translating gives CASSLIGVGTEAFF.

This clonotype has at least ten counts. The rearrangement links TRBV7-2 to TRBJ2-1; D could derive from TRBD1 or TRBD2 (6 bases each). V dropped 3 bases and J dropped 2 bases, with 11 bases sitting between them. Per the germline V gene, CDR1 is SGHTA and CDR2 is FQGNSA. This CDR3 region has 15 residues. CDR3 DNA sequence: TGTGCCAGCAGCTTGGAGAGGGGGGCCTACAATGAGCAGTTCTTC. Protein product: CASSLERGAYNEQFF.

This clonotype showed up many times. The chain is built from TRBV6-1 and TRBJ1-4, with unresolved D. Germline V lookup: CDR1 MNHNS, CDR2 SASEGT. The CDR3 consists of 15 residues. The germline V and J ends were trimmed by 4 bases and 0 bases, with 9 bases remaining between them. The CDR3 sequence: CASSAPGATNEKLFF. The CDR3 DNA reads as TGTGCCAGCAGTGCCCCGGGAGCAACTAATGAAAAACTGTTTTTT.

The table lists this clonotype with many counts. The V gene is TRBV7-2, the J gene TRBJ2-3; D remains unclear. Germline V gives CDR1 SGHTA, CDR2 FQGNSA. V gave up 4 bases and J gave up 1 base, with 9 bases separating them. CDR3 length: 14 amino acids. As DNA, the CDR3 is TGTGCCAGCAGCTCCGGCCTAGGCACAGATACGCAGTATTTT. It specifies CASSSGLGTDTQYF.